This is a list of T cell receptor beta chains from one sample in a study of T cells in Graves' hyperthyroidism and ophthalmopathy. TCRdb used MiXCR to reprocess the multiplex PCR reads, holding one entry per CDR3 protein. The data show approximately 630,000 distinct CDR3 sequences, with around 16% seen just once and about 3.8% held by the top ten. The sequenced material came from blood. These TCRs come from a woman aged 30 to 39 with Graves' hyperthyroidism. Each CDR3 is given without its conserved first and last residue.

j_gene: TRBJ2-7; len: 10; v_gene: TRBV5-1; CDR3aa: ASSIVQGEQY
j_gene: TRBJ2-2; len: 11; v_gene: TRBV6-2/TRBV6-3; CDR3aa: ATYGPNTGELF
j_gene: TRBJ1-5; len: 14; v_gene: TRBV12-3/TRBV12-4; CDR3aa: ASSPGQGGVDQPQH
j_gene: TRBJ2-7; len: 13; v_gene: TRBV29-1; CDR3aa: SVVPAGGPAYEQY
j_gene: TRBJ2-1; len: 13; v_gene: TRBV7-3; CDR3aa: ASSRMGLAAHEQF
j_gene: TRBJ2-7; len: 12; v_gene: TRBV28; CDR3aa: ASGTSGESYEQY
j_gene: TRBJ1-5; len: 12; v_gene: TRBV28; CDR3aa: ASSFRGWNQPQH
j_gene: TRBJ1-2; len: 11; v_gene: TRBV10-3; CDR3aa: AISESNRAGYT
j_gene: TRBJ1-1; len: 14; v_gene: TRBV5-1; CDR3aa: ASSLEGQPPTTEAF
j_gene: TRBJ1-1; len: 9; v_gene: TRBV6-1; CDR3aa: ASTLGTEAF
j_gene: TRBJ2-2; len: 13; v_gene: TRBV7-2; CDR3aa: ASSLVPLNTGELF
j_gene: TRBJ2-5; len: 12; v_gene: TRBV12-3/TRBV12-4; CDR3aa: ASSLAGGPETQY
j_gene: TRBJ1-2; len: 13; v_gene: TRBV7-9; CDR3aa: ASSFATTGAYGYT
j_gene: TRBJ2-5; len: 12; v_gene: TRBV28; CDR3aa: ASSERALQETQY
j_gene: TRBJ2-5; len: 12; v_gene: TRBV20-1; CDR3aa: SARDQGGKETQY
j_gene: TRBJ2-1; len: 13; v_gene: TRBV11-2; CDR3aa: ASSSAGSSYNEQF
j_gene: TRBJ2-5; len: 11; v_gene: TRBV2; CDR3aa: ASSEYRVETQY
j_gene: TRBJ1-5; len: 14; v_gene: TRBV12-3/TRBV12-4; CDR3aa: ASSLVQGEWDQPQH
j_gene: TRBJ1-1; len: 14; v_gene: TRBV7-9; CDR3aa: ASSSREGGITTEAF
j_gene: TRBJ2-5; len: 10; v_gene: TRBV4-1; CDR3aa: ASSQDRETQY
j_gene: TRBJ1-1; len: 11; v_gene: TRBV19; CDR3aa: ASGDTGSTEAF
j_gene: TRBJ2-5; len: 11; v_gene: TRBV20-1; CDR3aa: SASRWAEETQY
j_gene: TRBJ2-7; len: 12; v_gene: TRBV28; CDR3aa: ASSSQGGNYEQY
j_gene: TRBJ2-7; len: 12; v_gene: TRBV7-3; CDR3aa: ASSPQGGSYEQY
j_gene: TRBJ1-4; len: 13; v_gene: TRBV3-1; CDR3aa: ASSHRQGLNEKLF
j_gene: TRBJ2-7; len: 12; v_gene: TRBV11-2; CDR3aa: ASSLGTRSYEQY
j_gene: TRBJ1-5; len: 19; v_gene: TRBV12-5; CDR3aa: ASGQLLRQGVLEGADQPQH
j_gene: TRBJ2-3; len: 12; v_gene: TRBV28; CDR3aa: AVGPAGGSDTQY
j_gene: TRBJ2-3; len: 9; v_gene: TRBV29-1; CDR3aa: SVTRTDTQY
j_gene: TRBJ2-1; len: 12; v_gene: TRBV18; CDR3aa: ASSPQLGNNEQF
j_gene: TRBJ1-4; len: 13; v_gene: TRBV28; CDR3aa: ASRRTGGGLGKLF
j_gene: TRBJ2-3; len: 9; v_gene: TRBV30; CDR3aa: ASGYTDTQY
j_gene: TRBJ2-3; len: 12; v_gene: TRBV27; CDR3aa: ACSYAGTTDTQY
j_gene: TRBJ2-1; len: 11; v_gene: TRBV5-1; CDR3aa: ASSLTVDNEQF
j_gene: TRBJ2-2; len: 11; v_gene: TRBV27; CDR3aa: ASSGSWAGELF
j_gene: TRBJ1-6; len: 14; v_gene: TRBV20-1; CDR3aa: SARWDGRSFNSPLH
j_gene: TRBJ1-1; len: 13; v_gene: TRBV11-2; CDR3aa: ASSLVGTGGTEAF
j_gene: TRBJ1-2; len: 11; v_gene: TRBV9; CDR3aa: ASSVGGSYGYT
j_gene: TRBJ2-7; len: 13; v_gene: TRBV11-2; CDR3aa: ASSSRDSNTYEQY
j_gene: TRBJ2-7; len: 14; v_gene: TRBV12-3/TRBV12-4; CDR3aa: ASSLDLLTGFHEQY
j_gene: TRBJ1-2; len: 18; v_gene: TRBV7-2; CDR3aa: ASSQDRTYEQYFGPSGYT
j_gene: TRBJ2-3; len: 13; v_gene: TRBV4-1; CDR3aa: ASSQDPPGTDTQY
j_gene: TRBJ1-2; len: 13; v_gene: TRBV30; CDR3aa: AWSGHRVSDYGYT
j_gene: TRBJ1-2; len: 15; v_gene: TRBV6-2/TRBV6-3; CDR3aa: ASSRRDRGREGYGYT
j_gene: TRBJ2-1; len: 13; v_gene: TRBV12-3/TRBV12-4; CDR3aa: ASSYVASPYNEQF
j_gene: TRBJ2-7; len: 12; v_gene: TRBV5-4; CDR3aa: ASSLGTLPYEQY
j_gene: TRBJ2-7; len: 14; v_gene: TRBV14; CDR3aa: ASSQSAGLVSYEQY
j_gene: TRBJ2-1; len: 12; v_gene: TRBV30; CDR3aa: AWTGLVVGNEQF
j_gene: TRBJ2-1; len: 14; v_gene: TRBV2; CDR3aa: TSRGLAGSSYNEQF
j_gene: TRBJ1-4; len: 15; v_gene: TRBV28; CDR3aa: ASSHARPIATNEKLF
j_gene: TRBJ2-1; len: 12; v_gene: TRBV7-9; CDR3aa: ASSLVSGSAEQF
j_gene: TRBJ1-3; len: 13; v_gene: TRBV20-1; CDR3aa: SARGLGPLGNTIY
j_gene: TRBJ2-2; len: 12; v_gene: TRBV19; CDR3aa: ASRVWTDTGELF